A single sample is the source of the 3 T cell receptor beta chains below, sequenced in a study of shared clonotypes between healthy human individuals. Profiled with immunoSEQ multiplex PCR; TCRdb holds only in-frame clones, not every one. The sample lists 2 million to 2.5 million clones; 90% to 96% were seen once. Sequences were obtained from naive CD4+ T cells sorted from blood. Subset described: CD45RA+ positively selected. These receptor sequences come from a man in his late teens or twenties in good health.

The chain recombines TRBV5-4 with TRBJ1-3; 8 bases map to TRBD1. Looked up from germline, CDR1 is SGHNT and CDR2 is YYREEE (reference sequence). With V trimmed by 4 bases and J by 0 bases, 0 bases remained unmatched. This CDR3 has 14 amino acids. The CDR3 nucleotides are TGTGCCAGCAGCGGACAGGGCTCTGGAAACACCATATATTTT. This sequence encodes CASSGQGSGNTIYF. The full variable domain, in which reference TRBV5-4 and TRBJ1-3 provide the parts outside the CDR3, is ETGVTQSPTHLIKTRGQQVTLRCSSQSGHNTVSWYQQALGQGPQFIFQYYREEENGRGNFPPRFSGLQFPNYSSELNVNALELDDSALYLCASSGQGSGNTIYFGEGSWLTVV.

This chain links TRBV6-1 with TRBJ2-7, with a weak D call TRBD1 (6 bases). The CDR3 sequence is 15 residues long. The germline CDR1 and CDR2 sequences are MNHNS and SASEGT. Between the trimmed V and J ends, which lost 5 bases and 4 bases, there was a span of 18 bases. CDR3 DNA: TGTGCCAGCAGTTCCGGGACCCAGGGGCGGTACGAGCAGTACTTC. This gives the protein CASSSGTQGRYEQYF.

The chain links TRBV10-3 to TRBJ2-5, with 13 bases matching TRBD2. The CDR3 extends over 14 amino acids. J was trimmed by 5 bases and V by 6 bases; bases with no gene match: 3. Germline values: CDR1 ENHRY, CDR2 SYGVKD. In DNA form, the CDR3 reads TGTGCCATCAGCGGGGGACTAGCGGGGGAGACCCAGTACTTC. It encodes CAISGGLAGETQYF.